These 22 T cell receptor beta chains originate from one sample sequenced in a study of read filtering for tumor transcriptome and immune sequencing. Molecular barcoded adaptors covering alpha/delta and beta/gamma chains were used on around 370 ng RNA. TCRdb called the reads again in MiXCR, with one record for every CDR3 protein. The sample holds about 130,000 distinct CDR3 sequences; under 15% are singletons and the top ten take 11%. Sequencing input: a population of CD138-negative cells sorted from bone marrow. The receptors were sampled from a donor aged 40 or older with multiple myeloma.

This clonotype came up many times. The V call is TRBV7-2, the J call TRBJ1-6; no clear D. In germline, CDR1 is SGHTA, CDR2 FQGNSA. There are 14 residues in the CDR3. Between the trimmed V and J ends, which lost 2 bases and 7 bases, there was a span of 9 bases. CDR3 protein: CASSLSGSNSPLHF. In DNA, the CDR3 is TGTGCCAGCAGCTTATCCGGGTCCAATTCACCCCTCCACTTT.

This clonotype came up many times. The V gene is TRBV6-6, the J gene TRBJ1-5, with D unresolved. This CDR3 region has 14 residues. The V gene lost 6 bases and the J gene lost 3 bases, with 12 bases spanning the gap. Per the germline V gene, CDR1 is MNHNY and CDR2 is SVGAGI (reference sequence). The CDR3, as DNA: TGTGCCAGCAGCCCGGACGGCTACAATCAGCCCCAGCATTTT. Encoded protein: CASSPDGYNQPQHF.

This clonotype has just a few counts. This chain links TRBV5-1 with TRBJ2-5; 8 bases line up with TRBD1. There are 15 residues in the CDR3. The germline CDR1 and CDR2 sequences are SGHRS and YFSETQ. J lost 1 base, V lost 4 bases, and 6 bases had no gene match. The CDR3 protein is CASSPGTGLQETQYF. CDR3 nucleotide sequence: TGCGCCAGCAGCCCAGGGACAGGCCTCCAAGAGACCCAGTACTTC. The whole variable domain, filled in from reference TRBV5-1 and TRBJ2-5, reads KAGVTQTPRYLIKTRGQQVTLSCSPISGHRSVSWYQQTPGQGLQFLFEYFSETQRNKGNFPGRFSGRQFSNSRSEMNVSTLELGDSALYLCASSPGTGLQETQYFGPGTRLLVL.

This clonotype was seen more than once but under ten times. This rearrangement joins TRBV21-1 to TRBJ2-2; the table calls TRBD1, which could not be checked here. TRBV21-1 is annotated as a pseudogene. This CDR3 region has 14 residues. CDR3 loop: CASSRTGGVGELFF. The CDR3 DNA sequence: TGTGCCAGCAGCAGGACAGGGGGCGTCGGGGAGCTGTTTTTT.

This clonotype was counted ten times or more. The chain has TRBV30 and TRBJ1-5; D is undetermined. In germline, CDR1 is GTSNPN, CDR2 SVGIG (reference sequence). Trimming took 3 bases from V and 1 from J, leaving 10 bases between them. There are 14 residues in the CDR3. The CDR3 DNA follows: TGTGCCTGGAGGGGAAGTAGGAGCAATCAGCCCCAGCATTTT. As protein: CAWRGSRSNQPQHF. The full variable domain, with the rest looked up from reference TRBV30 and TRBJ1-5, is SQTIHQWPATLVQPVGSPLSLECTVEGTSNPNLYWYRQAAGRGLQLLFYSVGIGQISSEVPQNLSASRPQDRQFILSSKKLLLSDSGFYLCAWRGSRSNQPQHFGDGTRLSIL.

The V gene is TRBV19, the J gene TRBJ1-5, with D hard to call. The CDR3 consists of 14 residues. The V end lost 6 bases, the J end lost 9 bases, and 18 bases lay between the germline ends. Germline CDR1 is LNHDA and CDR2 is SQIVND (reference sequence). CDR3 DNA: TGTGCCAGTAGAAGTCGAGGAGAGCGGACGCCCCAGCATTTT. This sequence encodes CASRSRGERTPQHF.

As to this clonotype: A much larger clone sits a single nucleotide away, making a read error possible. The genes are TRBV2 and TRBJ2-1; D is possibly TRBD1 or TRBD2 (5 bases each). Trimming left V 6 bases short and J 10 bases short, with 22 bases between. CDR1 and CDR2 from the germline V gene are SNHLY and FYNNEI. The CDR3 consists of 15 residues. CDR3 protein: CASSALPGTVKEQFF. CDR3 bases: TGTGCCAGCAGCGCCCTGCCCGGGACCGTCAAGGAGCAGTTCTTC.

A single count supports this clonotype. A read error may be the cause here, since a much bigger clone is one base away. The V and J genes are TRBV19 and TRBJ1-6; possible D gene TRBD1, 6 bases. Looked up from germline, CDR1 is LNHDA and CDR2 is SQIVND (reference sequence). This CDR3 contains 16 residues. The CDR3 bases are TGTGCCGGTAGAAACAGGGCGCTCTCCTATAATTCACCCCTCCACTTT. This translates into CAGRNRALSYNSPLHF.

This clonotype was seen many times. This chain links TRBV11-3 with TRBJ2-2; no clear D. Trimming removed 5 bases at V and 2 bases at J, with 9 bases between. The germline V gene has CDR1 SGHNT and CDR2 YENEEA. The CDR3 runs 14 residues. CDR3 loop: CASSARYNTGELFF. The CDR3 coding sequence is TGTGCCAGCAGCGCACGTTACAACACCGGGGAGCTGTTTTTT.

In the case of this clonotype: A much larger clone lies one base from this, so it may be a read error. V gene TRBV28 combines with J gene TRBJ2-7, with 7 bases aligning to TRBD1. With V trimmed by 11 bases and J by 0 bases, 10 bases remained unmatched. CDR3 size: 14 residues. Germline lookup yields CDR1 MDHEN and CDR2 SYDVKM. CDR3 loop: CARGLGTVSYEQYF. The CDR3 nucleotides read TGTGCCCGCGGGCTCGGGACAGTCTCCTACGAGCAGTACTTC.

In its sample, this clonotype was seen a few times. The CDR3 DNA reads as TGTGCCAGCAGTTTAGCGTTCGGACTTAGTAATTCACCCCTCCACTTT. Protein sequence: CASSLAFGLSNSPLHF. V is TRBV12-3 or TRBV12-4 and J is TRBJ1-6; no clear D. Trimming took 0 bases from V and 6 from J, leaving 12 bases between them. CDR3 length: 16 residues.

This clonotype was detected many times. The chain carries TRBV29-1 and TRBJ2-1; D call uncertain. V lost 6 bases and J 5 bases, leaving 20 bases between the germline ends. Germline V gives CDR1 SQVTM, CDR2 ANQGSEA. This CDR3 spans 15 amino acids. In nucleotides, the CDR3 is TGCAGCGTCTTGGTGCACCTCCGCCTTGACAATGAGCAGTTCTTC. As protein: CSVLVHLRLDNEQFF.

Written as DNA, the CDR3 is TGCGCCAGCAGCTCGACAGGGGCGAACACCGGGGAGCTGTTTTTT. Protein product: CASSSTGANTGELFF. The chain has TRBV5-1 and TRBJ2-2; 8 nucleotides match TRBD1. The CDR3 spans 15 residues. The germline CDR1 and CDR2 sequences are SGHRS and YFSETQ. The trim removed 3 bases at V and 0 bases at J, leaving 1 base unmatched.

At least ten counts were recorded for this clonotype. J is TRBJ1-5 and V is TRBV4-1, with a possible D match to TRBD1 (5 bases). Per germline, CDR1 MGHRA and CDR2 YSYEKL. The CDR3 loop spans 18 amino acids. Trimming left V 0 bases short and J 0 bases short, with 15 bases between. The chain's CDR3 is CASSQEWATDYSNQPQHF. CDR3 sequence (DNA): TGCGCCAGCAGCCAAGAATGGGCGACAGATTATAGCAATCAGCCCCAGCATTTT.

This clonotype was found many times. V and J are TRBV12-3 or TRBV12-4 and TRBJ2-5; 10 positions match TRBD1. There are 16 residues in the CDR3. Unmatched junction bases numbered 5, after V lost 4 bases and J lost 0 bases. The CDR3 reads CASSWGQGWDQETQYF. CDR3 nucleotide sequence: TGTGCCAGCAGTTGGGGACAGGGGTGGGACCAAGAGACCCAGTACTTC.

This clonotype appeared a few times. A much larger clone differs by one base, so this may be a read error. The chain carries TRBV27 and TRBJ1-4; D not resolved. The CDR3 is 15 amino acids. The V gene's germline CDR1 is MNHEY and CDR2 SMNVEV (reference sequence). As DNA, the CDR3 is TGTGCCAGCAGCAATCTGGGTGCAACTAATGAAAAACGGTTTTTT. It is translated as CASSNLGATNEKRFF. Full variable domain (remainder filled in from reference TRBV27 and TRBJ1-4): EAQVTQNPRYLITVTGKKLTVTCSQNMNHEYMSWYRQDPGLGLRQIYYSMNVEVTDKGDVPEGYKVSRKEKRNFPLILESPSPNQTSLYFCASSNLGATNEKRFFGSGTQLSVL.

A note on this clonotype: A read error likely explains this, since a far larger clone differs by one base. The V gene is TRBV12-3 or TRBV12-4, the J gene TRBJ2-7; D is undetermined. The CDR3 loop spans 15 amino acids. Trimming stripped 5 bases from V and 0 bases from J, with 14 bases between. In nucleotides, the CDR3 is TGTGCCAGCAGTCCGACGGACGGGTTCTCCTACGAGCAGTACTTC. This sequence encodes CASSPTDGFSYEQYF.

This clonotype was seen at least ten times. The genes are TRBV20-1 and TRBJ2-1; 13 bases match TRBD2. CDR1 is DFQATT, CDR2 SNEGSKA, per germline (reference sequence). V dropped 6 bases and J dropped 5; count of bases not matched to a gene: 4. The CDR3 contains 14 residues. CDR3 in DNA: TGCAGTGCGGAACTAGCGGGGGGGGACAATGAGCAGTTCTTC. It codes for CSAELAGGDNEQFF.

With respect to this clonotype: Possible read error: a much larger clone is one base away. The chain has TRBV28 and TRBJ2-3; D gene unclear. This CDR3 comprises 13 residues. Germline values: CDR1 MDHEN, CDR2 SYDVKM. CDR3 nucleotide sequence: TGTGCCAGCAGTCCTAGTTCGGCAGATACGCAGTGTTTT. This encodes CASSPSSADTQCF.

This clonotype came up many times. The chain joins TRBV6-5 to TRBJ2-3; D is perhaps TRBD1 (6 bases). Trimming took off 6 bases at V and 0 bases at J, with 10 bases between the two ends. The CDR3 has 14 residues. The germline gives CDR1 MNHEY, CDR2 SVGAGI. CDR3 in amino acids: CASRKTGSTDTQYF. The CDR3 DNA sequence: TGTGCCAGCAGAAAGACAGGTAGCACAGATACGCAGTATTTT.

This clonotype was seen many times. The chain uses TRBV20-1 and TRBJ1-5; TRBD1 matches at 8 bases. Trimming removed 0 bases from V and 5 bases from J; junction bases left unmatched: 0. The CDR3 runs to 13 residues. CDR1 DFQATT and CDR2 SNEGSKA come from the germline V gene (reference sequence). CDR3 coding DNA: TGCAGTGCTAGAGAACAGGGGGATCAGCCCCAGCATTTT. This codes for CSAREQGDQPQHF.

With regard to this clonotype: The conserved closing phenylalanine or tryptophan is absent in this CDR3, likely reflecting a read error. The chain combines TRBV20-1 with TRBJ2-5; 7 bases agree with TRBD1. V trimming: 6 bases; J trimming: 2 bases; junction bases outside the gene matches: 0. The CDR3 runs 11 residues. Germline-derived CDR1 and CDR2 are DFQATT and SNEGSKA (reference sequence). The CDR3 reads CSAGQQETQYL. The CDR3 nucleotides are TGCAGTGCGGGACAGCAAGAGACCCAGTACCTC.